Here is one TCR beta chain with its context. No cognate antigen has been identified for it. No base-level quality is on record; no much larger clone is a single base apart. The immunoSEQ Assay, a bias-controlled multiplex PCR, was used to amplify TCRbeta CDR3 regions from genomic DNA. Processing in the source paper ran as follows. Nucleated cell counts per sample were estimated from amplification of reference gene primers within the assay. Sequence reads were collapsed and filtered to measure the absolute abundance of every unique TCRbeta CDR3 rearrangement. For each sample, productive Simpson clonality was calculated by taking the square root of Simpson's diversity index across productive rearrangements. The source is immuneACCESS, and TCRdb retained only in-frame sequences with V and J called. Part of the clones is not carried over; for the studies checked, unresolved V genes explain less than half of this, and the remainder is unexplained. D and trimming come from the DNA, and the V and J calls and clone size come from that table. For this sample there are around 250,000 clones; around 90% appear just once. The ten largest make up about 0.7% of the sample.

Each collaborating institution followed its own protocols to collect whole blood in K2EDTA tubes. For TCRbeta analysis, collaborators shipped samples in one of three forms: frozen whole blood, isolated PBMCs, or DNA extracted from either of those sample types. The record originates from a study of blood T cell repertoires in COVID-19 (dated by TCRdb to 2018 to 2020). General notes on the study: Samples covering the acute and convalescent phases of COVID-19 were provided by collaborators in the United States, Italy and Spain. The prospective study material was composed of cDNA or gDNA derived from T cells, B-cell-depleted T cells, or PBMCs. Deeply sampled blood TCRbeta repertoires from subjects exposed to, actively infected with, or recovered from COVID-19 were included in the dataset. The repertoires were made available in a free public database intended to serve as a resource for research on the immune response to SARS-CoV-2. The samples were drawn from two sources: the first 160 participants of the ongoing ImmuneRACE study, and 1,254 subjects contributed by 6 global collaborators. A de-identified subject ID, COVID-19 status, age in years and sex were almost always included in the sample metadata. HLA class I and class II types, where available, came from metadata supplied by the sample provider rather than from assay-based typing. Results and caveats for the whole study, not just this receptor: The amount of clinical and demographic metadata varied by source and participant and was provided uncurated.

CDR3 length: 17 amino acids, cysteine to phenylalanine. CDR3 DNA is the only sequence kept; it has 51 bases, read in frame from the first base. Sequences ENHRY (CDR1) and SYGVKD (CDR2) are obtained from the germline V gene. V is pared back by 4 bases and J by 0 bases, with 16 bases lying between the germline termini. This TCR derives from a human donor in a cohort sampled during active COVID-19. Sequencing used peripheral blood. In this chain, TRBV10-3 is recombined with TRBJ2-1; 6 matching bases give a weak D call of TRBD2. In nucleotide form, the sequence is TGTGCCATCAGTGGGACTGCGGGGTCCAGCTCCTACAATGAGCAGTTCTTC. This sequence encodes CAISGTAGSSSYNEQFF.